This is a list of T cell receptor beta chains from one sample in a study of T cell responses to AZD1222 COVID-19 vaccine. TCRdb's table, derived via immunoSEQ multiplex PCR, lists solely in-frame clones and lacks some. The sample yields 150,000 to 160,000 clones, about nine tenths seen once. This sample comprised peripheral blood, obtained after recovery from COVID-19. These receptors originate from an adult who had recovered from COVID-19. Both conserved end residues are part of each CDR3. Fields, in order: D gene, clone size, J gene, CDR3 length, V gene, CDR3 protein, CDR3 DNA. A D gene is named only where the DNA matches it firmly. Where a row states a size, it is once, few, many or the class of an expanded clone; other rows omit it.

d_gene: TRBD2
abundance: -
j_gene: TRBJ2-2
len: 17
v_gene: TRBV5-4
CDR3aa: CASSLLSGRVATGELFF
CDR3nt: TGTGCCAGCAGCTTGCTTAGCGGGAGGGTAGCGACCGGGGAGCTGTTTTTT

d_gene: -
abundance: -
j_gene: TRBJ1-2
len: 17
v_gene: TRBV28
CDR3aa: CASSLYSSRGRGDGYTF
CDR3nt: TGTGCCAGCAGTTTATATAGTTCACGGGGGAGGGGTGACGGCTACACCTTC

d_gene: -
abundance: -
j_gene: TRBJ1-4
len: 16
v_gene: TRBV10-1
CDR3aa: CASSDYRGGTNEKLFF
CDR3nt: TGCGCCAGCAGTGACTACCGGGGGGGTACTAATGAAAAACTGTTTTTT

d_gene: -
abundance: -
j_gene: TRBJ2-1
len: 15
v_gene: TRBV7-9
CDR3aa: CASSLARAGMGEQFF
CDR3nt: TGTGCCAGCAGCTTAGCTAGGGCAGGAATGGGTGAGCAGTTCTTC

d_gene: TRBD1
abundance: once
j_gene: TRBJ2-7
len: 16
v_gene: TRBV27
CDR3aa: CASSSWTGGGTYEQYF
CDR3nt: TGTGCCAGCAGTTCCTGGACAGGGGGCGGTACCTACGAGCAGTACTTC

d_gene: -
abundance: -
j_gene: TRBJ2-7
len: 12
v_gene: TRBV28
CDR3aa: CASRTGSYEQYF
CDR3nt: TGTGCCAGCAGGACAGGCTCCTACGAGCAGTACTTC

d_gene: TRBD2
abundance: few
j_gene: TRBJ2-3
len: 15
v_gene: TRBV10-1
CDR3aa: CASSESRGGGDTQYF
CDR3nt: TGCGCCAGCAGTGAGTCTCGTGGGGGGGGAGATACGCAGTATTTT

d_gene: -
abundance: -
j_gene: TRBJ1-2
len: 12
v_gene: TRBV28
CDR3aa: CASSPPNYGYTF
CDR3nt: TGTGCCAGCAGCCCCCCGAACTATGGCTACACCTTC

d_gene: -
abundance: -
j_gene: TRBJ1-2
len: 14
v_gene: TRBV24-1
CDR3aa: CATSDFDTPWGYTF
CDR3nt: TGTGCCACCAGTGATTTCGACACCCCATGGGGCTACACCTTC

d_gene: -
abundance: -
j_gene: TRBJ2-2
len: 14
v_gene: TRBV2
CDR3aa: CASSEQGTAGELFF
CDR3nt: TGTGCCAGCAGTGAACAGGGTACTGCCGGGGAGCTGTTTTTT

d_gene: -
abundance: -
j_gene: TRBJ2-6
len: 18
v_gene: TRBV7-9
CDR3aa: CASSTLSGAHSGANVLTF
CDR3nt: TGTGCCAGCAGCACCTTATCGGGGGCTCACTCTGGGGCCAACGTCCTGACTTTC

d_gene: -
abundance: -
j_gene: TRBJ1-1
len: 13
v_gene: TRBV19
CDR3aa: CASSITANTEAFF
CDR3nt: TGTGCCAGTAGTATAACAGCTAACACTGAAGCTTTCTTT

d_gene: -
abundance: -
j_gene: TRBJ2-3
len: 16
v_gene: TRBV3-1/TRBV3-2
CDR3aa: CASSPPGTRNTDTQYF
CDR3nt: TGTGCCAGCAGCCCCCCCGGGACCAGAAACACAGATACGCAGTATTTT

d_gene: -
abundance: once
j_gene: TRBJ1-6
len: 17
v_gene: TRBV5-8
CDR3aa: CASSLVGTGALNSPLHF
CDR3nt: TGTGCCAGCAGCTTGGTGGGTACCGGGGCCCTGAATTCACCCCTCCACTTT

d_gene: -
abundance: -
j_gene: TRBJ2-3
len: 14
v_gene: TRBV19
CDR3aa: CASSTGPSTDTQYF
CDR3nt: TGTGCCAGTAGTACCGGGCCCAGCACAGATACGCAGTATTTT

d_gene: -
abundance: once
j_gene: TRBJ2-7
len: 12
v_gene: TRBV7-9
CDR3aa: CASSFGPNEQYF
CDR3nt: TGTGCCAGCAGCTTCGGGCCGAACGAGCAGTACTTC

d_gene: -
abundance: -
j_gene: TRBJ1-2
len: 13
v_gene: TRBV5-1
CDR3aa: CASSLGRNYGYTF
CDR3nt: TGCGCCAGCAGCTTGGGACGGAACTATGGCTACACCTTC

d_gene: TRBD2
abundance: few
j_gene: TRBJ2-1
len: 17
v_gene: TRBV4-1
CDR3aa: CASSQVRTRASYNEQFF
CDR3nt: TGCGCCAGCAGCCAAGTAAGGACTAGGGCGTCCTACAATGAGCAGTTCTTC

d_gene: -
abundance: -
j_gene: TRBJ2-1
len: 12
v_gene: TRBV11-2
CDR3aa: CASSLDRGEQFF
CDR3nt: TGTGCCAGCAGCTTAGATAGGGGTGAGCAGTTCTTC

d_gene: -
abundance: -
j_gene: TRBJ1-2
len: 11
v_gene: TRBV6-4
CDR3aa: CASSDGGAINF
CDR3nt: TGTGCCAGCAGTGACGGGGGAGCCATAAACTTC

d_gene: -
abundance: -
j_gene: TRBJ1-6
len: 14
v_gene: TRBV10-3
CDR3aa: CAISESGANSPLHF
CDR3nt: TGTGCCATCAGTGAGTCAGGGGCCAATTCACCCCTCCACTTT

d_gene: -
abundance: -
j_gene: TRBJ2-7
len: 16
v_gene: TRBV5-1
CDR3aa: CASSSRPRQDSYEQYF
CDR3nt: TGCGCCAGCAGCTCCCGTCCGAGACAGGACTCCTACGAGCAGTACTTC

d_gene: -
abundance: -
j_gene: TRBJ2-6
len: 13
v_gene: TRBV6-1
CDR3aa: CASSDGGANVLTF
CDR3nt: TGTGCCAGCAGTGACGGTGGGGCCAACGTCCTGACTTTC

d_gene: -
abundance: -
j_gene: TRBJ1-3
len: 14
v_gene: TRBV7-8
CDR3aa: CASSLRGSGNTIYF
CDR3nt: TGTGCCAGCAGCTTACGAGGCTCTGGAAACACCATATATTTT

d_gene: TRBD1
abundance: -
j_gene: TRBJ2-7
len: 15
v_gene: TRBV7-6
CDR3aa: CASSLGGGISYEQYF
CDR3nt: TGTGCCAGCAGCTTAGGAGGGGGCATTTCCTACGAGCAGTACTTC

d_gene: -
abundance: -
j_gene: TRBJ1-2
len: 12
v_gene: TRBV20-1
CDR3aa: CSASPDKRGYTF
CDR3nt: TGCAGTGCTAGTCCCGACAAGCGGGGCTACACCTTC

d_gene: -
abundance: -
j_gene: TRBJ2-3
len: 14
v_gene: TRBV19
CDR3aa: CASSDGRSTDTQYF
CDR3nt: TGTGCCAGTAGTGACGGGAGAAGCACAGATACGCAGTATTTT

d_gene: -
abundance: -
j_gene: TRBJ1-1
len: 11
v_gene: TRBV19
CDR3aa: CATGTPLRAFF
CDR3nt: TGTGCCACCGGAACGCCTCTGAGAGCTTTCTTT